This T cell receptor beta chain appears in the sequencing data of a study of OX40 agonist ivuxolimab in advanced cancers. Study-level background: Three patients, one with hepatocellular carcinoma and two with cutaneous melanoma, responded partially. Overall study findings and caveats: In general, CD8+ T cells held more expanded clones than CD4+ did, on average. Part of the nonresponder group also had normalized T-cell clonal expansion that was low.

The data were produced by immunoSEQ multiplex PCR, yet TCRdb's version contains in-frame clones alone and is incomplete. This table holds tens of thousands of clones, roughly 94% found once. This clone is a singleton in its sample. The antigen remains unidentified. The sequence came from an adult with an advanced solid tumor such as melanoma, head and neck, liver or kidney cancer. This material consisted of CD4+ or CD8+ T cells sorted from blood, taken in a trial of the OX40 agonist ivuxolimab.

The CDR3 DNA follows: TGTGCCAGCAGTGAATGGGGGGACCTAGGTCAAGATACGCAGTATTTT. Encoded protein: CASSEWGDLGQDTQYF. The chain uses TRBV6-1 and TRBJ2-3; a weak D match, TRBD2 (6 bases). In germline, CDR1 is MNHNS, CDR2 SASEGT. The CDR3 spans 16 residues. V lost 2 bases and J 5 bases, leaving 17 bases between the germline ends.